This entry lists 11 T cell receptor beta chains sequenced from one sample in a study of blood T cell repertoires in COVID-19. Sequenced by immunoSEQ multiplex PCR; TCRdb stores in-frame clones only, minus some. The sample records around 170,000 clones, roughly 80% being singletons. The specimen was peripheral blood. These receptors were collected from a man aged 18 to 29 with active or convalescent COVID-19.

The CDR3, as DNA: TGTGCCAGCAGCGTCGGGACAAATCAGCCCCAGCATTTT. It translates to CASSVGTNQPQHF. The chain links TRBV9 to TRBJ1-5, with D perhaps TRBD1 (6 bases). With 2 bases removed from V and 4 bases from J, the gap between germline ends came to 7 bases. There are 13 residues in the CDR3. Germline CDR1 is SGDLS and CDR2 is YYNGEE.

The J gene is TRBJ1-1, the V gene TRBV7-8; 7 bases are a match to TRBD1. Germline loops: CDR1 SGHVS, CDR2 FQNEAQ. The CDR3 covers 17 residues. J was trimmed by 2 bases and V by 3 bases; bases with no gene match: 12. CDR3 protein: CASSFRGGGRSNTEAFF. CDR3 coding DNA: TGTGCCAGCAGCTTTAGAGGAGGGGGCAGAAGCAACACTGAAGCTTTCTTT.

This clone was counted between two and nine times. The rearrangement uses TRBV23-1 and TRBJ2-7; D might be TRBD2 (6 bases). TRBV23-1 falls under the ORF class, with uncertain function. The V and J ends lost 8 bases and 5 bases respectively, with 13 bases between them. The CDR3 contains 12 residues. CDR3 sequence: CASLWGDHEQYF. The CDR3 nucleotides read TGCGCCAGCCTTTGGGGGGACCACGAGCAGTACTTC.

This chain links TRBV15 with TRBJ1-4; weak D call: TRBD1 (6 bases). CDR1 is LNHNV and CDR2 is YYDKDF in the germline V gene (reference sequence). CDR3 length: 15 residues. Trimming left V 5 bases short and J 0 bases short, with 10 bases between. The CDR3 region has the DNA TGTGCCACCAGCGGAAGGACAGCAACTAATGAAAAACTGTTTTTT. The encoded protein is CATSGRTATNEKLFF.

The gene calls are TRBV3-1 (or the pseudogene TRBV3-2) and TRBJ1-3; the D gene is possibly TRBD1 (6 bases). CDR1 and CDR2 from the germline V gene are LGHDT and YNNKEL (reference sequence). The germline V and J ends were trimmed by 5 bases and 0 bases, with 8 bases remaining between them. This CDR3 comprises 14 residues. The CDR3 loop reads CASSYRDSGNTIYF. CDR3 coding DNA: TGTGCCAGCAGCTACAGGGACTCTGGAAACACCATATATTTT.

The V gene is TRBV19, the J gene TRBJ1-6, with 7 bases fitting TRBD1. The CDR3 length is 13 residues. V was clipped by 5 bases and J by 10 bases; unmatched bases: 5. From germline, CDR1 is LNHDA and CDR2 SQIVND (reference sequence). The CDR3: CASSSQGGSPLHF. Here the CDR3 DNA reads TGTGCCAGTAGTTCCCAGGGGGGCTCACCCCTCCACTTT.

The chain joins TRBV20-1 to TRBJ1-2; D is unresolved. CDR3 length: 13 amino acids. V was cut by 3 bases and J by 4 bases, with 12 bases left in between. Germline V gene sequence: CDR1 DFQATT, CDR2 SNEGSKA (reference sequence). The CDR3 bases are TGCAGTGCTAGTGGGATGGAGATCTATGGCTACACCTTC. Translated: CSASGMEIYGYTF.

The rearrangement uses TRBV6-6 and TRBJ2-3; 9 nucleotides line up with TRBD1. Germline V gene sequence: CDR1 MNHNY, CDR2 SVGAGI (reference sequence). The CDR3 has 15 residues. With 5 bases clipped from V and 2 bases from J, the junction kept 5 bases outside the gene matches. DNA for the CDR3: TGTGCCAGCAGTGGGGGACAGGGTATCACAGATACGCAGTATTTT. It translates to CASSGGQGITDTQYF.

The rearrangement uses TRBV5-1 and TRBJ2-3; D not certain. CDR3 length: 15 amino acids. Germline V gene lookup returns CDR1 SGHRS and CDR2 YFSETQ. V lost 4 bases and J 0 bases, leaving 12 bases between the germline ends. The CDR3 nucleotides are TGCGCCAGCAGCGCATCCCGGAGTAGCACAGATACGCAGTATTTT. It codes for CASSASRSSTDTQYF.

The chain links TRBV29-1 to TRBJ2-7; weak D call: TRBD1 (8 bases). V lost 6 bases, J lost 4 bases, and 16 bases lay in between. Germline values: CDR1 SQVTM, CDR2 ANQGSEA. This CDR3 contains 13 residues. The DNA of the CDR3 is TGCAGCGTCCGCACAGGGGGGGGATACGAGCAGTACTTC. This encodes CSVRTGGGYEQYF.

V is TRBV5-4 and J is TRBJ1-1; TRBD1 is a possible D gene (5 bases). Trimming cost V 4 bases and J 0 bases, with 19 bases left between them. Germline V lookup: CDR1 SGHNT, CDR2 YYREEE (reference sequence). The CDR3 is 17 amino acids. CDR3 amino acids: CASSPPTDIYLNTEAFF. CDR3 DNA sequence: TGTGCCAGCAGCCCCCCTACGGACATCTACTTGAACACTGAAGCTTTCTTT.